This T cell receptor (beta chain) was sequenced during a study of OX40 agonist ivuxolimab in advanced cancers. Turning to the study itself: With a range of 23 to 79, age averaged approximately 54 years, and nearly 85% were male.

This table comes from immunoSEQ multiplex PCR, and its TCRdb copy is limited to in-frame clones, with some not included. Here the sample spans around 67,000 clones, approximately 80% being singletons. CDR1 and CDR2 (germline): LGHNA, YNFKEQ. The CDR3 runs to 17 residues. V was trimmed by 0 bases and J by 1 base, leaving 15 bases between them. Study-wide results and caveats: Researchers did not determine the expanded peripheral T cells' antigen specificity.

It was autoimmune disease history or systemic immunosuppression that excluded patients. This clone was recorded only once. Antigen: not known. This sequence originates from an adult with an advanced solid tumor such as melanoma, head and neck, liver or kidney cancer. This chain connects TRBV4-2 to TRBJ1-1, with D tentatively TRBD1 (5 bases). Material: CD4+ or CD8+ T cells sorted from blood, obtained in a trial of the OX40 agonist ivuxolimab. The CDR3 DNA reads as TGTGCCAGCAGCCAAGATGGTCCCGCGGGGGGGAACACTGAAGCTTTCTTT. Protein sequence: CASSQDGPAGGNTEAFF.